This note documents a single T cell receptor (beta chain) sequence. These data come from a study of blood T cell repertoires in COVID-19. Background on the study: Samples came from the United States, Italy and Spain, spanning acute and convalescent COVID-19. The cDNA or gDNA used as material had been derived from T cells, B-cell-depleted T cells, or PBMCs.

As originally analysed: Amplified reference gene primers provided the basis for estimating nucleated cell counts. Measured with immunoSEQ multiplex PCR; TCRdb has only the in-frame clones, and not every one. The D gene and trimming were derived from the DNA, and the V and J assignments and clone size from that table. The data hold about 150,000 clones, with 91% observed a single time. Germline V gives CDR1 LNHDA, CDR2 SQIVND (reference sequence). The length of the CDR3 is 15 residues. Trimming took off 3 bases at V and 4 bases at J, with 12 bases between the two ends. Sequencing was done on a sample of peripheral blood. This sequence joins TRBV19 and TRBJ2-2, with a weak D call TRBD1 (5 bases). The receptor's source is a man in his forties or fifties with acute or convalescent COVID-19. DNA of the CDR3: TGTGCCAGTAGTATTTCAGGGTTGGGCACCGGGGAGCTGTTTTTT. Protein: CASSISGLGTGELFF. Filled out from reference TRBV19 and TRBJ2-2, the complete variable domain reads DGGITQSPKYLFRKEGQNVTLSCEQNLNHDAMYWYRQDPGQGLRLIYYSQIVNDFQKGDIAEGYSVSREKKESFPLTVTSAQKNPTAFYLCASSISGLGTGELFFGEGSRLTVL.